The sequence of this T cell receptor (beta chain) was determined in a study of T-cell reconstitution after alpha-beta-depleted transplantation in children. Researchers prepared the TCRbeta library using unique molecular identifiers, the study reports. TCRdb used MiXCR to reprocess the PCR reads, holding one entry per CDR3 protein. The sample has fewer than 550,000 distinct CDR3 sequences; 10% to 12% are singletons. This clonotype was picked up many times. Its antigen is not identified. Study findings and constraints: Surviving recipient T cells and thymic progenitors produced the high day-60 TCRbeta diversity seen in some patients. Reports say that about two months after transplant, the alpha-beta T cells came out of several hundred graft clones that had expanded. One year after transplant, T-cell counts and diversity came mostly from newly produced T cells.

Trimming cost V 5 bases and J 3 bases, with 16 bases left between them. Germline-derived CDR1 and CDR2 are SEHNR and FQNEAQ (reference sequence). The CDR3 covers 15 residues. The chain joins TRBV7-9 to TRBJ1-2, with D possibly being TRBD1 (6 bases). The sequencing here drew on PBMCs, mostly from graft donor cells, taken 180 days after TCRalphabeta/CD19-depleted stem cell transplant. This TCR derives from a female patient aged 2 to 10 who had a stem cell transplant for aplastic anemia, so the T cells may come from the graft donor. CDR3 DNA: TGTGCCAGCAGCCTTTCAGGGGCAGAGGACTATGGCTACACCTTC. Amino acid sequence: CASSLSGAEDYGYTF.